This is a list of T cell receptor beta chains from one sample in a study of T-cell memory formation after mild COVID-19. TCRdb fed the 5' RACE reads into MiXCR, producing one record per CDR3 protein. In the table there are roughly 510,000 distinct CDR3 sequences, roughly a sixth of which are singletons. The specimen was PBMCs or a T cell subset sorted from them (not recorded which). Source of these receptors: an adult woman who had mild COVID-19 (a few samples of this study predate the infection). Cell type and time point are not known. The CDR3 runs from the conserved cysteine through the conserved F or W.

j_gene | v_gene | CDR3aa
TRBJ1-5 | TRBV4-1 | CASSQVGGSQPQHF
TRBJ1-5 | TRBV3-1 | CASSQGVSGQPQHF
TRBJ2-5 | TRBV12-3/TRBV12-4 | CASSLLRVGETQYF
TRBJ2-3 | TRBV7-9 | CASSPRVGTDTQYF
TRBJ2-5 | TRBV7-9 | CASSSNRLTQQEIGAQYF
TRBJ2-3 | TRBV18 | CASSTGGTTDTQYF
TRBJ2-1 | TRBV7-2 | CASSPQGLAGTSSYNEQFF
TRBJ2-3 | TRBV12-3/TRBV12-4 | CASSFLAVSTDTQYF
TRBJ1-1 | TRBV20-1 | CSARDPAGTSGAFF
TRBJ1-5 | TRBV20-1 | CSANRVANQPQHF
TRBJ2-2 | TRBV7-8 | CASSLDPGTFIMGELFF
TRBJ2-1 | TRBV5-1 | CASSLSSTGRWSSHYNEQFF
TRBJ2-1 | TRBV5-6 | CASSLTGRMGEQFF
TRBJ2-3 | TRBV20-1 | CSARLLAGDTQYF
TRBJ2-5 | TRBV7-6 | CASSLISGEETQYF
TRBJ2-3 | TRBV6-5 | CASSSGREGPSTDTQYF
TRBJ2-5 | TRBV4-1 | CASSQDYELGETQYF
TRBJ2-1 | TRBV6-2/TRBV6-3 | CASSYSNNEQFF
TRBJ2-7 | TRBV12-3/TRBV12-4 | CASGARGTHYEQYF
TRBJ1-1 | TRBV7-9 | CASSSTKFGTAPEGNTEAFF
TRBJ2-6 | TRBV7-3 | CASSVGTGGAGANVLTF